Below, one TCR beta chain is given with its context. Its antigen is undetermined. The germline gene is not matched at one end of the junction; a read error may be the cause. The data originate from a study of CD8 T cells in ankylosing spondylitis. Findings and limits, study-wide: Within ankylosing spondylitis blood, a TCR beta motif made up of seven to nine highly homologous variants appeared to be characteristic. Reports of some motif variants in reactive arthritis synovial fluid and blood predate this one. Disease-linked clones reportedly showed significant enrichment in matched ankylosing spondylitis synovial fluid.

TCRdb ran MiXCR on the 5' RACE reads and lists one entry per CDR3 protein. This table holds around 770,000 distinct CDR3 sequences, 12% found once. Germline V CDR1 and CDR2: DFQATT, SNEGSKA (reference sequence). CDR3 length: 16 residues. The gene calls are TRBV20-1 and TRBJ1-3; D is uncertain. The source material was blood, either unsorted or a sorted T cell fraction (not recorded which). The receptor comes from a male donor with ankylosing spondylitis. CDR3 amino acids: CCARDWGRGDGNTIYF. In nucleotides, the CDR3 is TGCTGTGCTAGAGATTGGGGAAGAGGAGATGGAAACACCATATATTTT.